This is a list of T cell receptor beta chains from one sample in a study of OX40 agonist ivuxolimab in advanced cancers. The assay was immunoSEQ multiplex PCR, and TCRdb's table has in-frame clones only and misses some. The profile shows 100,000 to 150,000 clones, about 90% of them singletons. The material was CD4+ or CD8+ T cells sorted from blood, obtained in a trial of the OX40 agonist ivuxolimab. The receptors were sampled from an adult with an advanced solid tumor such as melanoma, head and neck, liver or kidney cancer. The CDR3 runs from the conserved cysteine through the conserved F or W. A D gene is named only where the DNA matches it firmly. Not every row has a clone size; where given, it reads once, few, many or a size class.

size	J	V	D	DNA	CDR3
.	TRBJ2-1	TRBV5-1	TRBD2	TGCGCCAGCAGCCCCCATTACGGGAGGGTGTACAATGAGCAGTTCTTC	CASSPHYGRVYNEQFF
.	TRBJ2-1	TRBV27	.	TGTGCCAGCAGTCCCCTAGGGGGAAGTTACAATGAGCAGTTCTTC	CASSPLGGSYNEQFF
.	TRBJ2-1	TRBV6-1	.	TGTGCCAGCAGAGGCAACCCCTACAATGAGCAGTTCTTC	CASRGNPYNEQFF
.	TRBJ2-5	TRBV28	TRBD2	TGTGCCAGCAATCCGGGACTAGCGGGAGGGGGGCCCCAAGAGACCCAGTACTTC	CASNPGLAGGGPQETQYF
.	TRBJ2-1	TRBV6-4	.	TGTGCCAGCAGTGACAAGTATTCAGCCGGCTCCTACAATGAGCAGTTCTTC	CASSDKYSAGSYNEQFF
.	TRBJ1-1	TRBV7-9	.	TGTGCCAGCAGGAGGGGGAATACTGAAGCTTTCTTT	CASRRGNTEAFF
.	TRBJ2-5	TRBV27	.	TGTGCCAGCAGTTTGGGCAGTAATCAAGAGACCCAGTACTTC	CASSLGSNQETQYF
.	TRBJ2-1	TRBV6-1	.	TGTGCCAGCATTAAGGACAGAGACAATGAGCAGTTCTTC	CASIKDRDNEQFF
once	TRBJ2-7	TRBV10-2	TRBD1	TGCGCCAGCAGTGAAGCAGGGGGCTACGAGCAGTACTTC	CASSEAGGYEQYF
.	TRBJ2-7	TRBV6-1	.	TGTGCCAGCGAGCTTGCACGCTACGAGCAGTACTTC	CASELARYEQYF
.	TRBJ2-5	TRBV5-4	.	TGTGCCAGCAGCCCTTCCCACAGGTCCTTCCAAGAGACCCAGTACTTC	CASSPSHRSFQETQYF
.	TRBJ1-1	TRBV18	.	TGTGCCAGTCTGGACAGCACCTCTAACACTGAAGCTTTCTTT	CASLDSTSNTEAFF
.	TRBJ1-5	TRBV27	TRBD1	TGTGCCAGCAGTGGATCGGACAGAGGGGGCCAGCCCCAGCATTTT	CASSGSDRGGQPQHF
once	TRBJ1-1	TRBV2	TRBD1	TGTGCCAGCAGGGGACAGTCTGAAGCTTTCTTT	CASRGQSEAFF
.	TRBJ1-5	TRBV28	TRBD1	TGTGCCAGCAGTTCCCAGCACGGGACAGGCAATCAGCCCCAGCATTTT	CASSSQHGTGNQPQHF
.	TRBJ2-7	TRBV5-6	TRBD1	TGTGCCAGCAGCGGGGACAGGGGGGGGACGAGCAAGTACTTC	CASSGDRGGTSKYF
.	TRBJ2-7	TRBV28	.	TGTGCCAGCAGACCGGGATCACCCTACGAGCAGTACTTC	CASRPGSPYEQYF
.	TRBJ1-1	TRBV19	TRBD1	TGTGCCAGTATCGGGGACAGGGTGAACACTGAAGCTTTCTTT	CASIGDRVNTEAFF
.	TRBJ2-2	TRBV9	.	TGTGCCAGCAGCTACAGGTCATCGAACACCGGGGAGCTGTTTTTT	CASSYRSSNTGELFF
.	TRBJ2-1	TRBV5-1	.	TGCGCCAGCAGCTTGTTGTCAGGGGTCAATGAGCAGTTCTTC	CASSLLSGVNEQFF
once	TRBJ1-5	TRBV9	.	TGTGCCAGCAGCGCCACGGGAAACAATCAGCCCCAGCATTTT	CASSATGNNQPQHF
.	TRBJ2-1	TRBV9	.	TGTGCCAGCAGCGTAAGGACTGGGACCTACAATGAGCAGTTCTTC	CASSVRTGTYNEQFF
once	TRBJ2-7	TRBV6-1	TRBD2	TGTGCCAGCAGTGGGGTCCGGGGACTAGCGGGCGTTTCCTACGAGCAGTACTTC	CASSGVRGLAGVSYEQYF
.	TRBJ2-1	TRBV19	.	TGTGCCAGTAGTATGAGAGATGAGCAGTTCTTC	CASSMRDEQFF
.	TRBJ1-4	TRBV5-1	.	TGCGCCAGCAGCTTGGGGGGACAAAATGAAAAACTGTTTTTT	CASSLGGQNEKLFF
.	TRBJ1-1	TRBV27	.	TGTGCCAGCAGTACCCTATCTCACTCCGCTGAAGCTTTCTTT	CASSTLSHSAEAFF
.	TRBJ2-7	TRBV5-1	.	TGCGCCAGCAGCTTGGCCCCCGCGGGCTCCTACGAGCAGTACTTC	CASSLAPAGSYEQYF
.	TRBJ1-5	TRBV30	TRBD1	TGTGCCTGGAGTGATGACAGGGGTGGGAAGCCCCAGCATTTT	CAWSDDRGGKPQHF
.	TRBJ1-4	TRBV7-2	TRBD1	TGTGCCAGCAGCCTAGAGGGACAGACCCCCGGAAAACTGTTTTTT	CASSLEGQTPGKLFF
.	TRBJ2-1	TRBV5-1	.	TGCGCCAGCAGCCGGCAGGGCGGGGCTGAGCAGTTCTTC	CASSRQGGAEQFF
.	TRBJ2-5	TRBV27	TRBD2	TGTGCCAGCAGTTTAGTGGGGGGGGAACAAGAGACCCAGTACTTC	CASSLVGGEQETQYF
.	TRBJ2-7	TRBV10-3	.	TGTGCCATCAGACAGGATTCCTACGAGCAGTACTTC	CAIRQDSYEQYF
.	TRBJ1-1	TRBV30	TRBD1	TGTGCCTGGAGCCCCCAGACAGGGTCTGAAGCTTTCTTT	CAWSPQTGSEAFF
.	TRBJ2-7	TRBV5-1	.	TGCGCCAGCAGCTTGGTCGAGGGGACGGTCGAGCAGTACTTC	CASSLVEGTVEQYF
.	TRBJ2-7	TRBV7-9	TRBD1	TGTGCCAGCAGCTTAATAAGGACAGGGGACTACGAGCAGTACTTC	CASSLIRTGDYEQYF
once	TRBJ2-4	TRBV7-9	TRBD1	TGTGCCAGCAGCTTTGGGACAGGGCTGGCCAAAAACATTCAGTACTTC	CASSFGTGLAKNIQYF
few	TRBJ1-1	TRBV5-1	.	TGCGCCAGCAGCACTGGAAGGGGTGAAACTGAAGCTTTCTTT	CASSTGRGETEAFF
.	TRBJ1-3	TRBV6-1	TRBD1	TGTGCCAGCAGTGGTGACAGGGTGTCTGGAAACACCATATATTTT	CASSGDRVSGNTIYF
.	TRBJ2-3	TRBV7-3	TRBD2	TGTGCCAGCAGCACCCGCCCTGGACTAGCGGTCACAGATACGCAGTATTTT	CASSTRPGLAVTDTQYF
.	TRBJ2-1	TRBV4-3	.	TGCGCCAGCAGCCAGGGGACGGGAACCTCTTACAATGAGCAGTTCTTC	CASSQGTGTSYNEQFF
.	TRBJ2-5	TRBV5-1	.	TGCGCCAGCAGACAACCTATTACAGGGTTGAGTGGAGAGACCCAGTACTTC	CASRQPITGLSGETQYF
.	TRBJ1-2	TRBV6-1	.	TGTGCCAGCAGTGAAGCGCCTAACAGGGCAAACTATGGCTACACCTTC	CASSEAPNRANYGYTF
.	TRBJ2-1	TRBV2	.	TGTGCCAGCCGATCCTACAATGAGCAGTTCTTC	CASRSYNEQFF